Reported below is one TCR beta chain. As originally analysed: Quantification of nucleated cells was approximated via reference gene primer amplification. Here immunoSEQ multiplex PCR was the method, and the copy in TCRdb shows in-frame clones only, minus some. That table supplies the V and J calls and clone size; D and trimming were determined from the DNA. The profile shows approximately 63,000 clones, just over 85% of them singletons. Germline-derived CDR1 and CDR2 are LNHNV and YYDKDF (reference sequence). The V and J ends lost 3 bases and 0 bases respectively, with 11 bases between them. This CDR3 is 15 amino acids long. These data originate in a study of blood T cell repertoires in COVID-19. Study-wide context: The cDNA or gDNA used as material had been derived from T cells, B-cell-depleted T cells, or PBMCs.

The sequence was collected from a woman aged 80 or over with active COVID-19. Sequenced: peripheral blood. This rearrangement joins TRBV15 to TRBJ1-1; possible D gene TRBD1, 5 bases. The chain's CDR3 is CATSRTGGVNTEAFF. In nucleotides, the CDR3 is TGTGCCACCAGCAGGACCGGGGGGGTGAACACTGAAGCTTTCTTT.